This T cell receptor (beta chain) was sequenced in a study of cytomegalovirus exposure and HLA in healthy donors. Primers included in the PCR were 60 Vbeta and 13 Jbeta primers. The data were produced by immunoSEQ multiplex PCR, yet TCRdb's version contains in-frame clones alone and is incomplete. This table holds just under 90,000 clones. The germline V and J ends were trimmed by 0 bases and 3 bases, with 13 bases remaining between them. Germline V gene data show CDR1 as SGHDT and CDR2 as YYEEEE. The CDR3 covers 15 residues. This TCR was recovered from a girl between 10 and 17 years old in good health and CMV-seropositive. This chain uses TRBV5-6 with TRBJ2-7; D may be TRBD1 (6 bases). Sequencing was performed on PBMCs. The CDR3 DNA reads TGTGCCAGCAGCTTGGCCGGGTGGGGGCACTACGAGCAGTACTTC. Translation: CASSLAGWGHYEQYF.